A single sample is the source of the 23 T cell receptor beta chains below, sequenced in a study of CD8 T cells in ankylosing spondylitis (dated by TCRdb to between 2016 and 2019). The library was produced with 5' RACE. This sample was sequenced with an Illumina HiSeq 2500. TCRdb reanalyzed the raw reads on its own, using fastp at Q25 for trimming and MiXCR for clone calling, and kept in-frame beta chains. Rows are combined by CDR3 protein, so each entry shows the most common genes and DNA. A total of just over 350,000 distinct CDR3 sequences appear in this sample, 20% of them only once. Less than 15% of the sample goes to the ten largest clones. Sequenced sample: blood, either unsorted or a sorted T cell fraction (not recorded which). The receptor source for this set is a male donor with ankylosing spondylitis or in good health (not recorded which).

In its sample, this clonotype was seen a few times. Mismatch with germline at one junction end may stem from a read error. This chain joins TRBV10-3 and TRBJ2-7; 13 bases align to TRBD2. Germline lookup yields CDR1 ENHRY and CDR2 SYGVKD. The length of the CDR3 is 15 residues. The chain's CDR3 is CAINEGTSGAYEQYF. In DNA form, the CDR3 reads TGTGCCATCAATGAGGGGACTAGCGGGGCCTACGAGCAGTACTTC.

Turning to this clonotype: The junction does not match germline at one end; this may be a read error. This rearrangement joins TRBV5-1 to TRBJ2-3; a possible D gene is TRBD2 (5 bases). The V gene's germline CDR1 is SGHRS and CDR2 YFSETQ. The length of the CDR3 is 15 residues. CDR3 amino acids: CASSEGAISRDPVCF. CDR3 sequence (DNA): TGCGCCAGCAGCGAGGGTGCGATCTCGCGCGACCCGGTTTGTTTT.

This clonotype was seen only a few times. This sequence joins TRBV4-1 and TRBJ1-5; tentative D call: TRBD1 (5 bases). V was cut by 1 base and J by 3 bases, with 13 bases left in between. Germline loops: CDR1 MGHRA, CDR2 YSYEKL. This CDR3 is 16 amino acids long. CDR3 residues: CASSQVGRKLNQPQHF. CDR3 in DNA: TGCGCCAGCAGCCAAGTGGGACGGAAACTCAATCAGCCCCAGCATTTT.

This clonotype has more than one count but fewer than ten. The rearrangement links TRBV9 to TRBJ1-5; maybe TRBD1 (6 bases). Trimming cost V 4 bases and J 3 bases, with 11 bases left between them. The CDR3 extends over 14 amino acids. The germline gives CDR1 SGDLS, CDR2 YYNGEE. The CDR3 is CASSPGHLNQPQHF. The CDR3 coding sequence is TGTGCCAGCAGCCCGGGACACCTCAATCAGCCCCAGCATTTT.

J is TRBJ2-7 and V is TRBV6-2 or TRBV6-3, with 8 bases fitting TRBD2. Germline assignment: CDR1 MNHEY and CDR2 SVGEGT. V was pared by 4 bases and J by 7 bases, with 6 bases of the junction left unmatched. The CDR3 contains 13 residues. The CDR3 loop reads CASSSRLAREQYF. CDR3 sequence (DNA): TGTGCCAGCAGTTCGCGACTAGCGAGGGAGCAGTACTTC.

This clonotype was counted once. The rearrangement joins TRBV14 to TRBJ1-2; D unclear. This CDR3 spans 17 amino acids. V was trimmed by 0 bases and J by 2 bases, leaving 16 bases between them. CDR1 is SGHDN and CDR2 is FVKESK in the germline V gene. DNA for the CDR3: TGTGCCAGCAGCCAAGACGGTCTCAATTCGTGGAACTATGGCTACACCTTC. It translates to CASSQDGLNSWNYGYTF.

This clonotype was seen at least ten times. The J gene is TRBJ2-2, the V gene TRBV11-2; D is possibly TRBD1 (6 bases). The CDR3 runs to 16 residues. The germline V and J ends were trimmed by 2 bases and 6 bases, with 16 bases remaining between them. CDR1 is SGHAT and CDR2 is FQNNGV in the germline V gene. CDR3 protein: CASSLYPPGEAGELFF. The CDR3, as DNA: TGTGCCAGCAGCTTATACCCTCCAGGGGAAGCCGGGGAGCTGTTTTTT.

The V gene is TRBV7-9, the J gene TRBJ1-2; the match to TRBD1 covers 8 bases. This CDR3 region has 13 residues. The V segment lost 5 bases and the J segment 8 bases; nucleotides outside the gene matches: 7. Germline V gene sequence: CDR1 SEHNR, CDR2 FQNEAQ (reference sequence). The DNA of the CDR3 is TGTGCCAGCAGCCTGGGACAGGTGGAGGGCTACACCTTC. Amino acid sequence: CASSLGQVEGYTF.

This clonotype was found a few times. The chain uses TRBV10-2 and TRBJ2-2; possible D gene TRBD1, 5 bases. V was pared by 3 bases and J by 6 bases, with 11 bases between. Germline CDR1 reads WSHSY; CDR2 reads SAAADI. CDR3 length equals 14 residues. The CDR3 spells CASSERGSAGELFF. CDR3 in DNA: TGCGCCAGCAGTGAAAGGGGATCCGCCGGGGAGCTGTTTTTT.

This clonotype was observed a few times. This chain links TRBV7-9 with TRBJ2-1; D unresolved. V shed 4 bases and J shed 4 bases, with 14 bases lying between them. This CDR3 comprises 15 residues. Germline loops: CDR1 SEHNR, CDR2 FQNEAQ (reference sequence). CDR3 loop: CASSSLESGYNEQFF. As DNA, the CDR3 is TGTGCCAGCAGCTCCTTAGAAAGTGGGTACAATGAGCAGTTCTTC.

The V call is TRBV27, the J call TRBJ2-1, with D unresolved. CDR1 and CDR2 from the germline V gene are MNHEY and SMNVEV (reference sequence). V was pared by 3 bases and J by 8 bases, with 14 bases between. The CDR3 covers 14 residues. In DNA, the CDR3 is TGTGCCAGCAGTTTCGTTGGGTCTCGGCATGAGCAGTTCTTC. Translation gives CASSFVGSRHEQFF.

CDR3 bases: TGTGCCAGCAGCTTTGAACATGCGGGGGGCGGGGAGACCCAGTACTTC. The encoded protein is CASSFEHAGGGETQYF. The rearrangement joins TRBV12-1 to TRBJ2-5; the table names TRBD1, a call not compared with the DNA. TRBV12-1 is deemed a pseudogene. The CDR3 has 16 residues.

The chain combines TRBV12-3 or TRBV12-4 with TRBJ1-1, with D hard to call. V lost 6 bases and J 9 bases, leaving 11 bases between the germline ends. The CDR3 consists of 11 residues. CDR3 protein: CASRIGGQAFF. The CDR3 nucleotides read TGTGCCAGCAGAATCGGCGGGCAAGCTTTCTTT.

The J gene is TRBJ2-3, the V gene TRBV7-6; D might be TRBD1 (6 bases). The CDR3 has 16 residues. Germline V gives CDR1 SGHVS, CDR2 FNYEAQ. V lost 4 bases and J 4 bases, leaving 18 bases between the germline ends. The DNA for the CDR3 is TGTGCCAGCAGCTCCAGGGAGAACGAGGGGGCAGATACGCAGTATTTT. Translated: CASSSRENEGADTQYF.

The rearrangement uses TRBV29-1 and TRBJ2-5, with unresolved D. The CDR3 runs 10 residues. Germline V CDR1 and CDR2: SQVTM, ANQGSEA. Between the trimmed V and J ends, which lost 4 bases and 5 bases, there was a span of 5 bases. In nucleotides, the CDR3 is TGCAGCGTTGCCTTTGAGACCCAGTACTTC. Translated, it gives CSVAFETQYF.

The CDR3 is CSAGRGTNTEAFF. The DNA for the CDR3 is TGCAGCGCCGGCCGGGGCACAAACACTGAAGCTTTCTTT. J is TRBJ1-1 and V is TRBV29-1; weak D call: TRBD1 (5 bases). V was pared by 7 bases and J by 2 bases, with 14 bases between. The CDR3 extends over 13 amino acids. CDR1 and CDR2 from the germline V gene are SQVTM and ANQGSEA.

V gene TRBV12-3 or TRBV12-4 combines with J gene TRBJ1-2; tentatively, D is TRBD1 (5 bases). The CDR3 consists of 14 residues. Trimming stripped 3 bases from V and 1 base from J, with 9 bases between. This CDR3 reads CASSLGTNNYGYTF. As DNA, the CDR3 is TGTGCCAGCAGTTTGGGGACTAATAACTATGGCTACACCTTC.

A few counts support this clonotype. The DNA for the CDR3 is TGTGCCAGCAGCGCCGGGACAACAGATACGCAGTATTTT. It yields the protein CASSAGTTDTQYF. This chain connects TRBV5-5 to TRBJ2-3; a weak D match, TRBD1 (6 bases). V was shortened by 4 bases and J by 3 bases, with 9 bases between the two germline ends. From germline, CDR1 is SGHKS and CDR2 YYEKEE (reference sequence). This CDR3 spans 13 amino acids.

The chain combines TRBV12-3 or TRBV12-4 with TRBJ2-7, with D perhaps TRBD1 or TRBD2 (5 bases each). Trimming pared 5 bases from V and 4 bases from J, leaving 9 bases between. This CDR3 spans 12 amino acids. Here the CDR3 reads CASSVGDYEQYF. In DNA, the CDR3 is TGTGCCAGCAGTGTGGGGGATTACGAGCAGTACTTC.

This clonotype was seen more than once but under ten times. CDR3 sequence: CASRRGTYNEQFF. CDR3 DNA sequence: TGTGCCAGCCGACGGGGAACCTACAATGAGCAGTTCTTC. This chain uses TRBV27 with TRBJ2-1; weak D call: TRBD2 (5 bases). CDR1 is MNHEY and CDR2 is SMNVEV in the germline V gene (reference sequence). V shed 8 bases and J shed 2 bases, with 10 bases lying between them. This CDR3 contains 13 residues.

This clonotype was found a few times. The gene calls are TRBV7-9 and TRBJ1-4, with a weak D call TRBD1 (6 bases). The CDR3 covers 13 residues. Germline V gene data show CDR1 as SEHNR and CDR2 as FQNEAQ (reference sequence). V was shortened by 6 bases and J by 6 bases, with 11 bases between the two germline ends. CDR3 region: CASSEQGYEKLFF. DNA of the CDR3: TGTGCCAGCAGTGAGCAGGGGTATGAAAAACTGTTTTTT.

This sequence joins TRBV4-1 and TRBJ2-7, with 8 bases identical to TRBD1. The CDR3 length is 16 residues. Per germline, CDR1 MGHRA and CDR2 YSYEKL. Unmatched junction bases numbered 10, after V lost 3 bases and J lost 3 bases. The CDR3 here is CASSQTTGGWDYEQYF. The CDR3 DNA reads TGCGCCAGCAGCCAGACTACAGGGGGATGGGACTACGAGCAGTACTTC.

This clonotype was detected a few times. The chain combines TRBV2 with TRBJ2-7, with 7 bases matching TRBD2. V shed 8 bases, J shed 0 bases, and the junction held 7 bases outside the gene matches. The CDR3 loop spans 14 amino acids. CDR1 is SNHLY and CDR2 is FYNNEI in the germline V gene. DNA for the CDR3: TGTGCCAGCGGTCGGGGGGTCTCCTCCTACGAGCAGTACTTC. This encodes CASGRGVSSYEQYF. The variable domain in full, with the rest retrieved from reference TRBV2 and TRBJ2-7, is EPEVTQTPSHQVTQMGQEVILRCVPISNHLYFYWYRQILGQKVEFLVSFYNNEISEKSEIFDDQFSVERPDGSNFTLKIRSTKLEDSAMYFCASGRGVSSYEQYFGPGTRLTVT.